Below, 3 T cell receptor beta chains from the same sample are listed, as sequenced in a study of Tregs in tolerant kidney transplant recipients (dated by TCRdb to about 2019). Transplants used related donors with nonmyeloablative bone marrow transplantation; mixed chimerism was transient in the human trials. The library was made by the immunoSEQ multiplex PCR assay. What TCRdb holds here is the immuneACCESS table cut down to in-frame rearrangements. Part of the clones is not present; checked against another copy, under half of the missing clones reflect an unresolved V gene, and the others are unexplained. Across this sample there are approximately 81,000 clones, with over 75% seen only once. The ten largest clones represent around 1.6% of the sample. The starting material was CD4+ T cells from blood (PBMCs), obtained 24 months after the transplant. The receptors stem from a human patient who received a combined kidney and bone marrow transplant. After a transplant, some T cells may be the graft donor's own cells.

The chain links TRBV11-2 to TRBJ2-2, with 10 bases lining up with TRBD2. The V gene's germline CDR1 is SGHAT and CDR2 FQNNGV. The ends lost 6 bases at V and 2 bases at J; junction bases unmatched: 6. CDR3 size: 16 residues. CDR3: CASSFWTSGNTGELFF. In nucleotides, the CDR3 is TGTGCCAGCAGTTTTTGGACTAGCGGAAACACCGGGGAGCTGTTTTTT.

The V and J genes are TRBV7-6 and TRBJ2-3; 7 nucleotides match TRBD1. V shed 5 bases, J shed 3 bases, and the junction held 20 bases outside the gene matches. Germline-derived CDR1 and CDR2 are SGHVS and FNYEAQ. The CDR3 extends over 19 amino acids. CDR3 in DNA: TGTGCCAGCAGCCCCCGTAATGGACAGGCAGCTTATGAAACAGATACGCAGTATTTT. Translation gives CASSPRNGQAAYETDTQYF.

The chain recombines TRBV7-9 with TRBJ2-7; tentatively, D is TRBD1 (5 bases). Germline V gene lookup returns CDR1 SEHNR and CDR2 FQNEAQ (reference sequence). V lost 5 bases and J lost 6, with 20 bases in between. CDR3 length: 15 residues. The CDR3 nucleotides are TGTGCCAGCAGCCTCTCAGGGCTCAAGACGGCCGAGCAGTACTTC. Translating gives CASSLSGLKTAEQYF.